This TCR beta chain was observed in a study of blood T cells in healthy people across ages. Germline V lookup: CDR1 ENHRY, CDR2 SYGVKD. The CDR3 length is 16 residues. A second PCR of about 7 to 11 cycles used a sample-barcoded 5' primer and a J-beta primer mix. Every cDNA molecule carried a tag from a template-switch adaptor bearing 12 random nucleotides. TCRdb called the 5' RACE reads again in MiXCR, with one record for every CDR3 protein. The sample yields about 1,500,000 distinct CDR3 sequences, around 42% seen once. Total RNA was extracted at no less than 5.5 micrograms per sample. Only one count was recorded for this clonotype. Antigen unknown. A much larger clone differs by one base, so this may be a read error. Study-level results: Considered underestimates were the diversity estimates obtained from one million T cells.

Sequencing was performed on blood. This rearrangement joins TRBV10-3 to TRBJ2-3; weak D call: TRBD2 (5 bases). The clonotype originates from a woman aged 18-29 years in good health. CDR3 residues: CVISESTGGLGDTQYF. CDR3 nucleotides: TGTGTCATCAGTGAGTCGACCGGAGGATTGGGAGATACGCAGTATTTT.